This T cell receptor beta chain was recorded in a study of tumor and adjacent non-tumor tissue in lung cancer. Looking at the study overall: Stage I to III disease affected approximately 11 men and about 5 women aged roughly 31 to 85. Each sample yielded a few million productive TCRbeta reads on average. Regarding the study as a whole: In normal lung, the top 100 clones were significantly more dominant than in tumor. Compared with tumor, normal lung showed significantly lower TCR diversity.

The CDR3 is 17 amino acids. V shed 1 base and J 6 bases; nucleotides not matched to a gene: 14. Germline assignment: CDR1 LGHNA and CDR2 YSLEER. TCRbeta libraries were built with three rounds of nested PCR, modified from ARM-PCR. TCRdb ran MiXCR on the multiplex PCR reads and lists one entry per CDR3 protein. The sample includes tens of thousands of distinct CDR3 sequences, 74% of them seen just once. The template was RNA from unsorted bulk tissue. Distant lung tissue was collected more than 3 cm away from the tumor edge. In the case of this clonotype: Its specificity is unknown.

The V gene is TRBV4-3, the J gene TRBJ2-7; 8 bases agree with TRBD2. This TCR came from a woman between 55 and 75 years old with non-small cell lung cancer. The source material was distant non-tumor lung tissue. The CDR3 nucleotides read TGCGCCAGCAGCCAAGGGGGCCGGGGGGGGCCTACCTGCGAGCAGTACTTC. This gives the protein CASSQGGRGGPTCEQYF.